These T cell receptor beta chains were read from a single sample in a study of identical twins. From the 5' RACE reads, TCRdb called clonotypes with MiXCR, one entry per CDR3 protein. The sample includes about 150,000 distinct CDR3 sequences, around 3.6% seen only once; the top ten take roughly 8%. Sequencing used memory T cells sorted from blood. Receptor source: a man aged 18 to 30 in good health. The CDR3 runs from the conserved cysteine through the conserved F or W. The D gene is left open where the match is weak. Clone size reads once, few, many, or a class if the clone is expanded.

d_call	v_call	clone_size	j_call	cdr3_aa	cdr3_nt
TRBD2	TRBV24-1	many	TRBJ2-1	CATRGTSGSYNEQFF	TGTGCCACCAGGGGGACTAGCGGCTCCTACAATGAGCAGTTCTTC
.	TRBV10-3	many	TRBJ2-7	CAISEGGESYEQYF	TGTGCCATCAGTGAGGGGGGCGAGTCCTACGAGCAGTACTTC
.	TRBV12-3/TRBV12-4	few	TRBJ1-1	CASSLSAPMNTEAFF	TGTGCCAGCAGTTTATCGGCACCCATGAACACTGAAGCTTTCTTT
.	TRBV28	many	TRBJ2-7	CASSLCFRGARCEQYF	TGTGCCAGCAGTTTATGTTTTCGGGGGGCGAGGTGCGAGCAGTACTTC
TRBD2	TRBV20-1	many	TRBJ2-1	CSAILGTSGVRRNEQFF	TGCAGTGCTATATTGGGGACTAGCGGTGTAAGAAGGAATGAGCAGTTCTTC
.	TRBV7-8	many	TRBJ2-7	CASSLGAASSYEQYF	TGTGCCAGCAGCTTAGGTGCGGCCAGCTCCTACGAGCAGTACTTC
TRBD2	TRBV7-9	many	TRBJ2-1	CASSYVSGSHNEQFF	TGTGCCAGCAGCTACGTTAGCGGGAGCCACAATGAGCAGTTCTTC
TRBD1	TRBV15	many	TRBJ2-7	CATSRRDRGREQYF	TGTGCCACCAGCAGAAGGGACAGGGGCCGCGAGCAGTACTTC
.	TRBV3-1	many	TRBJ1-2	CASSHWDYGYTF	TGTGCCAGCAGCCATTGGGACTATGGCTACACCTTC
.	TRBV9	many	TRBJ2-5	CASSFGSNQETQYF	TGTGCCAGCAGCTTCGGGAGCAATCAAGAGACCCAGTACTTC
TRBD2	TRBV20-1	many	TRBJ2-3	CSAILAGPSTDTQYF	TGCAGTGCAATACTAGCGGGCCCTAGCACAGATACGCAGTATTTT
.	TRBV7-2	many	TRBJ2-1	CASSLDLAAAQFF	TGTGCCAGCAGCTTAGACCTCGCGGCGGCGCAGTTCTTC
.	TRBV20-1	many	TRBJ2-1	CSALKKGSVPIGVF	TGCAGTGCCCTAAAAAAAGGAAGCGTCCCGATCGGGGTCTTC
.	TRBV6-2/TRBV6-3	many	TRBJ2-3	CASSYSGTDTQYF	TGTGCCAGCAGTTACTCAGGCACAGATACGCAGTATTTT
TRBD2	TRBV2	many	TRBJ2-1	CASYGTSWSYNEQFF	TGTGCCAGCTACGGGACTAGTTGGTCCTACAATGAGCAGTTCTTC
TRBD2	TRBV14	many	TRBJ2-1	CASSQAGGGLFF	TGTGCCAGCAGTCAAGCGGGCGGGGGGCTGTTCTTC
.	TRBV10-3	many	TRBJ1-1	CAISGGGEAFF	TGTGCCATCAGTGGGGGGGGTGAAGCTTTCTTT
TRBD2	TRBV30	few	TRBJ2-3	CAWSASGDTQYF	TGTGCCTGGAGTGCTAGCGGGGATACGCAGTATTTT
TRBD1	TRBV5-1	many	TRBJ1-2	CASSPGQGLYGYTF	TGCGCCAGCAGCCCGGGACAGGGCCTCTATGGCTACACCTTC
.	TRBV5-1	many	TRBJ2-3	CASSSDRSTDTQYF	TGCGCCAGCAGCTCCGACAGGAGCACAGATACGCAGTATTTT